These T cell receptor beta chains were read from a single sample in a study of blood T cell repertoires in COVID-19. Assay: immunoSEQ multiplex PCR; the TCRdb copy retains only in-frame clones and omits some. The data hold roughly 200,000 clones, with about 90% observed a single time. The sample taken for sequencing was peripheral blood. These receptors came from a man in his fifties or sixties with acute or convalescent COVID-19. CDR3s include the opening cysteine and the closing phenylalanine or tryptophan. D genes are given only for firm matches. Rows may omit the clone size; those that give it use once, few, many or a size class.

TRBD1,TRBJ2-3,TRBV2,once,CASNAPQGAGTDTQYF,TGTGCCAGCAACGCACCACAGGGGGCAGGCACAGATACGCAGTATTTT
TRBD1,TRBJ2-5,TRBV28,NA,CASHAGGRETQYF,TGTGCCAGCCATGCAGGGGGCCGGGAGACCCAGTACTTC
TRBD2,TRBJ2-3,TRBV7-3,few,CASSLMGLATDTQYF,TGTGCCAGCAGCTTAATGGGACTAGCCACAGATACGCAGTATTTT
NA,TRBJ2-2,TRBV3-1/TRBV3-2,NA,CASSLLDRRNTGELFF,TGTGCCAGCAGCCTACTGGACAGAAGGAACACCGGGGAGCTGTTTTTT
NA,TRBJ2-2,TRBV7-7,NA,CASSESRDSANTGELFF,TGTGCCAGCAGCGAAAGCAGGGATTCGGCGAACACCGGGGAGCTGTTTTTT
TRBD1,TRBJ1-2,TRBV28,NA,CASRSHGQGESNYGYTF,TGTGCCAGCAGGTCCCACGGACAGGGGGAGTCTAACTATGGCTACACCTTC
TRBD1,TRBJ1-5,TRBV10-1,NA,CASSRGNQPQHF,TGCGCCAGCAGCAGGGGGAATCAGCCCCAGCATTTT
NA,TRBJ1-6,TRBV7-3,NA,CASSTVYNSPLHF,TGTGCCAGCAGCACAGTTTATAATTCACCCCTCCACTTT
NA,TRBJ1-3,TRBV10-3,NA,CAIGGQDSGNTIYF,TGTGCCATCGGCGGACAAGACTCTGGAAACACCATATATTTT
TRBD1,TRBJ2-7,TRBV11-3,NA,CASSLGGDRGYEQYF,TGTGCCAGCAGCTTAGGTGGAGACAGGGGCTACGAGCAGTACTTC
NA,TRBJ2-1,TRBV4-1,NA,CASSIVAIGVGNEQFF,TGCGCCAGCAGCATTGTAGCGATCGGTGTAGGCAATGAGCAGTTCTTC
TRBD2,TRBJ2-1,TRBV29-1,NA,CSVVGTRANEQFF,TGCAGCGTTGTCGGGACTAGAGCCAATGAGCAGTTCTTC
NA,TRBJ1-2,TRBV6-6,NA,CASSYEEGHYGYTF,TGTGCCAGCAGTTACGAGGAGGGGCACTATGGCTACACCTTC
TRBD1,TRBJ2-4,TRBV2,NA,CASSDTGGVKNIQYF,TGTGCCAGCAGTGATACAGGGGGCGTCAAAAACATTCAGTACTTC
TRBD1,TRBJ1-1,TRBV10-3,NA,CAIRNTDRGNTEAFF,TGTGCCATCAGGAACACGGACAGGGGAAACACTGAAGCTTTCTTT
TRBD1,TRBJ1-1,TRBV6-1,NA,CASRDDRGATEAFF,TGTGCCAGCAGGGACGACAGGGGGGCCACTGAAGCTTTCTTT
NA,TRBJ2-3,TRBV5-1,NA,CASSFRQDTQYF,TGCGCCAGCAGCTTCCGACAGGACACGCAGTATTTT
NA,TRBJ2-7,TRBV11-2,NA,CASSWTEGNEQYF,TGTGCCAGCAGCTGGACGGAGGGGAACGAGCAGTACTTC
TRBD2,TRBJ2-3,TRBV4-1,once,CASSLSGKSPDTQYF,TGCGCCAGCAGCCTAAGCGGGAAGTCCCCAGATACGCAGTATTTT
NA,TRBJ1-6,TRBV6-5,NA,CASSYRGGNSPLHF,TGTGCCAGCAGTTACAGGGGGGGTAATTCACCCCTCCACTTT
NA,TRBJ1-5,TRBV7-9,NA,CASSLKGVPFYPQHF,TGTGCCAGCAGCTTGAAAGGGGTGCCCTTTTATCCCCAGCATTTT
NA,TRBJ2-5,TRBV6-5,NA,CASTHGGTETQYF,TGTGCCAGCACCCATGGAGGGACAGAGACCCAGTACTTC
TRBD1,TRBJ1-1,TRBV5-5,NA,CASTPVKTGAAFF,TGTGCCAGCACCCCGGTCAAAACAGGGGCCGCTTTCTTT
TRBD2,TRBJ2-7,TRBV19,NA,CASSFGLAGAGEQYF,TGTGCCAGTAGTTTCGGACTAGCGGGAGCTGGGGAGCAGTACTTC
TRBD1,TRBJ2-5,TRBV5-1,NA,CASSLGDRQNVVETQYF,TGCGCCAGCAGCTTGGGGGACAGGCAAAACGTCGTGGAGACCCAGTACTTC
NA,TRBJ2-3,TRBV7-2,NA,CASSMSFTDTQYF,TGTGCCAGCAGCATGAGTTTCACAGATACGCAGTATTTT
NA,TRBJ1-1,TRBV9,NA,CASSSLGGVGVNTEAFF,TGTGCCAGCAGCTCCCTGGGGGGGGTCGGGGTGAACACTGAAGCTTTCTTT
NA,TRBJ2-5,TRBV10-2,NA,CASRVSPETQYF,TGCGCCAGCAGGGTTAGTCCAGAGACCCAGTACTTC
NA,TRBJ1-5,TRBV28,NA,CASSYTAYSNQPQHF,TGTGCCAGCAGCTATACAGCCTATAGCAATCAGCCCCAGCATTTT
TRBD1,TRBJ1-4,TRBV19,NA,CASSMADRESEKLFF,TGTGCCAGTAGTATGGCTGACAGGGAAAGCGAAAAACTGTTTTTT
NA,TRBJ2-3,TRBV11-3,NA,CASSSFPGDTQYF,TGTGCCAGCAGCAGCTTCCCAGGGGATACGCAGTATTTT
TRBD1,TRBJ1-1,TRBV2,NA,CASRPHRGLGSVNTEAFF,TGTGCCAGCAGACCTCACAGGGGATTGGGCTCAGTGAACACTGAAGCTTTCTTT
TRBD2,TRBJ2-5,TRBV2,NA,CASRGLDQETQYF,TGTGCCAGCAGGGGACTAGATCAAGAGACCCAGTACTTC
NA,TRBJ1-1,TRBV28,NA,CASRAGKGMWVAEAFF,TGTGCCAGCCGCGCGGGAAAGGGTATGTGGGTGGCTGAAGCTTTCTTT
TRBD1,TRBJ1-6,TRBV11-3,once,CASSLAGTGTGNSPLHF,TGTGCCAGCAGCTTAGCTGGGACCGGGACAGGTAATTCACCCCTCCACTTT
NA,TRBJ2-1,TRBV10-3,NA,CAISEGGNEQFF,TGTGCCATCAGTGAGGGCGGAAATGAGCAGTTCTTC
TRBD1,TRBJ1-1,TRBV6-2/TRBV6-3,NA,CASSDRGKDTEAFF,TGTGCCAGCAGCGACAGGGGAAAAGACACTGAAGCTTTCTTT
NA,TRBJ1-3,TRBV2,NA,CASSEGGLQVDTIYF,TGTGCCAGCAGTGAAGGGGGCCTCCAGGTAGACACCATATATTTT
NA,TRBJ2-3,TRBV7-6,few,CASSLSGGGRTDTQYF,TGTGCCAGCAGCTTATCGGGCGGAGGCAGGACAGATACGCAGTATTTT
NA,TRBJ1-4,TRBV3-1/TRBV3-2,few,CASSRGRSNEKLFF,TGTGCCAGCAGCCGCGGGCGAAGTAATGAAAAACTGTTTTTT
TRBD2,TRBJ2-2,TRBV24-1,NA,CATSDRSGGAGELFF,TGTGCCACCAGTGATCGTAGCGGGGGAGCCGGGGAGCTGTTTTTT
TRBD1,TRBJ2-3,TRBV18,NA,CASSPQGAEDTQYF,TGTGCCAGCTCACCTCAGGGGGCGGAAGATACGCAGTATTTT
TRBD1,TRBJ2-7,TRBV10-3,NA,CAISVGTGDRYEQYF,TGTGCCATCAGCGTCGGGACAGGGGATCGTTACGAGCAGTACTTC
NA,TRBJ2-3,TRBV6-5,NA,CASSYAGLSTDTQYF,TGTGCCAGCAGTTACGCGGGGCTCAGCACAGATACGCAGTATTTT
NA,TRBJ1-3,TRBV10-3,NA,CAISAEGRRDTIYF,TGTGCCATCAGTGCGGAGGGACGTCGGGACACCATATATTTT
NA,TRBJ1-1,TRBV9,NA,CASSVSGNTEAFF,TGTGCCAGCAGCGTGTCGGGGAACACTGAAGCTTTCTTT
NA,TRBJ1-6,TRBV9,NA,CASSVAPSSGDGSPLHF,TGTGCCAGCAGCGTTGCCCCCTCGTCGGGGGACGGTTCACCCCTCCACTTT
TRBD1,TRBJ2-1,TRBV19,NA,CASTPNRGDYNEQFF,TGTGCCAGTACCCCGAACAGGGGGGACTACAATGAGCAGTTCTTC
TRBD2,TRBJ2-7,TRBV28,NA,CASSLPLAGVVYEQYF,TGTGCCAGCAGTCTCCCACTAGCGGGAGTAGTCTACGAGCAGTACTTC
NA,TRBJ2-1,TRBV5-1,once,CASSFRDSLRDEQFF,TGCGCCAGCAGCTTCCGGGACTCCCTTAGGGATGAGCAGTTCTTC
TRBD2,TRBJ2-3,TRBV3-1/TRBV3-2,NA,CASSQGGLVQYF,TGTGCCAGCAGCCAAGGGGGACTAGTTCAGTATTTT
NA,TRBJ1-2,TRBV6-5,NA,CATGMWPNYGYTF,TGTGCCACGGGGATGTGGCCCAACTATGGCTACACCTTC
NA,TRBJ1-4,TRBV5-4,once,CASSLGGGRATNEKLFF,TGTGCCAGCAGCTTGGGGGGGGGCCGTGCAACTAATGAAAAACTGTTTTTT
NA,TRBJ1-1,TRBV5-4,NA,CASSQPTGNTEAFF,TGTGCCAGCAGCCAACCGACTGGGAACACTGAAGCTTTCTTT
NA,TRBJ1-1,TRBV2,NA,CASSDPPGGTEAFF,TGTGCCAGCAGTGACCCCCCGGGGGGCACTGAAGCTTTCTTT
TRBD1,TRBJ1-6,TRBV28,NA,CASRSSRGILSPLHF,TGTGCCAGCAGATCTTCCAGGGGGATCCTTTCACCCCTCCACTTT
TRBD1,TRBJ1-2,TRBV10-3,few,CAISDWTGVVGYGYTF,TGTGCCATCAGTGATTGGACAGGGGTTGTCGGCTATGGCTACACCTTC
TRBD1,TRBJ1-1,TRBV4-1,NA,CASSHAQGITEAFF,TGCGCCAGCAGCCATGCACAGGGGATAACTGAAGCTTTCTTT